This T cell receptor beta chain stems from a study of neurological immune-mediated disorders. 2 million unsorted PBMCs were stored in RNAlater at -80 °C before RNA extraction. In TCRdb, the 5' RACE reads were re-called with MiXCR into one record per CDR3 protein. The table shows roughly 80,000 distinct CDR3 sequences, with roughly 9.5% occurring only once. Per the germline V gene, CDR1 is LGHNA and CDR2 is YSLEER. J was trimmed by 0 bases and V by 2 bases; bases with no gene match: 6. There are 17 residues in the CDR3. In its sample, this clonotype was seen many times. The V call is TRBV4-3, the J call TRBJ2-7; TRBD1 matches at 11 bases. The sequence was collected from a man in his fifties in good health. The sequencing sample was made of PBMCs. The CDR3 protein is CASSQFPGTGGSYEQYF. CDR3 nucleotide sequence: TGCGCCAGCAGCCAATTTCCCGGGACAGGGGGCTCCTACGAGCAGTACTTC.